The 13 T cell receptor beta chains below come from one sample, sequenced in a study of blood T cell repertoires in COVID-19. Assay: immunoSEQ multiplex PCR; the TCRdb copy retains only in-frame clones and omits some. Of 160,000 or so clones detected, roughly 89% appear once; the ten largest clones hold 3.9%. Sequenced material: peripheral blood. Receptor source: a woman aged 60-75 years who had recovered from COVID-19.

The chain combines TRBV4-1 with TRBJ2-7; 9 positions match TRBD1. The CDR3 has 16 residues. Germline V gives CDR1 MGHRA, CDR2 YSYEKL. The V segment lost 0 bases and the J segment 3 bases; nucleotides outside the gene matches: 6. The CDR3 reads CASSQEATGGFYEQYF. The CDR3 DNA sequence: TGCGCCAGCAGCCAAGAGGCGACAGGGGGTTTCTACGAGCAGTACTTC.

In DNA, the CDR3 is TGCGCCAGCAGCCAAGACAGGGGGAACTATGGCTACACCTTC. Its protein is CASSQDRGNYGYTF. The chain employs TRBV4-3 and TRBJ1-2; the match to TRBD1 covers 7 bases. CDR3 length equals 14 residues. Germline CDR1 and CDR2: LGHNA and YSLEER. Losses at the gene ends were 0 bases for V and 2 bases for J; bases not matched to a gene: 0.

The CDR3 bases are TGTGCCAGCTCTCAGGGGACATCCGAAGCTTTCTTT. Translated, it gives CASSQGTSEAFF. This rearrangement joins TRBV18 to TRBJ1-1; a possible D gene is TRBD1 (6 bases). This CDR3 region has 12 residues. Trimming removed 6 bases from V and 8 bases from J, with 13 bases in between. Germline loops: CDR1 KGHSH, CDR2 LQKENI.

The gene calls are TRBV6-2 or TRBV6-3 and TRBJ2-1; TRBD2 matches at 11 bases. Trimming at V came to 8 bases and at J to 11 bases, leaving 11 bases not matched to a gene. This CDR3 has 14 residues. CDR1 is MNHEY and CDR2 is SVGEGT in the germline V gene. In DNA form, the CDR3 reads TGTGCCAGCCGCCTGACTAGCGGGGAACTCAAGCAGTTCTTC. It is translated as CASRLTSGELKQFF.

The chain is built from TRBV4-1 and TRBJ1-2; tentative D call: TRBD1 (6 bases). From germline, CDR1 is MGHRA and CDR2 YSYEKL. The germline V and J ends were trimmed by 4 bases and 7 bases, with 16 bases remaining between them. The CDR3 spans 14 residues. The chain's CDR3 is CASSRVGGLTGYTF. CDR3 nucleotide sequence: TGCGCCAGCAGCCGAGTGGGGGGGCTGACTGGCTACACCTTC.

The chain has TRBV5-1 and TRBJ2-3, with a weak D call TRBD2 (6 bases). This CDR3 comprises 14 residues. The germline V and J ends were trimmed by 3 bases and 6 bases, with 14 bases remaining between them. CDR1 SGHRS and CDR2 YFSETQ come from the germline V gene. CDR3: CASSWAMGGDTQYF. The CDR3 DNA is TGCGCCAGCAGCTGGGCTATGGGGGGTGATACGCAGTATTTT.

The V call is TRBV4-2, the J call TRBJ1-1; D not certain. This CDR3 contains 14 residues. The V gene's germline CDR1 is LGHNA and CDR2 YNFKEQ. Trimming left V 5 bases short and J 3 bases short, with 13 bases between. In nucleotides, the CDR3 is TGTGCCAGCAGCTCTAGGGAGCGGGACACTGAAGCTTTCTTT. It specifies CASSSRERDTEAFF.

The chain uses TRBV6-1 and TRBJ1-3; D not resolved. The germline V gene has CDR1 MNHNS and CDR2 SASEGT. The CDR3 has 16 residues. With 1 base removed from V and 0 bases from J, the gap between germline ends came to 10 bases. The DNA for the CDR3 is TGTGCCAGCAGTGAAGTCCCTCTAAGCTCTGGAAACACCATATATTTT. It yields the protein CASSEVPLSSGNTIYF.

J is TRBJ1-2 and V is TRBV2, with D unresolved. V shed 4 bases and J shed 0 bases, with 12 bases lying between them. Germline-derived CDR1 and CDR2 are SNHLY and FYNNEI. The CDR3 extends over 15 amino acids. CDR3 nucleotide sequence: TGTGCCAGCAGTGGGAACGGGAGGGCTAACTATGGCTACACCTTC. Its protein is CASSGNGRANYGYTF. The whole variable domain, remainder taken from reference TRBV2 and TRBJ1-2, is EPEVTQTPSHQVTQMGQEVILRCVPISNHLYFYWYRQILGQKVEFLVSFYNNEISEKSEIFDDQFSVERPDGSNFTLKIRSTKLEDSAMYFCASSGNGRANYGYTFGSGTRLTVV.

The V call is TRBV6-6, the J call TRBJ1-2; TRBD1 matches 11 bases. Germline CDR1 reads MNHNY; CDR2 reads SVGAGI (reference sequence). Trimming cost V 7 bases and J 7 bases; bases outside gene matches: 8. This CDR3 has 14 residues. CDR3 sequence reads: CASNKDRGRRGYTF. Here the CDR3 DNA reads TGTGCCAGCAACAAGGACAGGGGGCGTCGTGGCTACACCTTC.

The V gene is TRBV10-2, the J gene TRBJ2-1; 7 positions agree with TRBD1. V lost 4 bases, J lost 4 bases, and 10 bases stayed unmatched. Germline V gene sequence: CDR1 WSHSY, CDR2 SAAADI. The CDR3 contains 16 residues. In DNA, the CDR3 is TGCGCCAGCAGTGGGTCACAGGGGTTGGGGTACAATGAGCAGTTCTTC. Its translation is CASSGSQGLGYNEQFF.

The chain combines TRBV18 with TRBJ1-2; 8 nucleotides match TRBD1. Germline V CDR1 and CDR2: KGHSH, LQKENI. The CDR3 runs to 14 residues. Trimming removed 5 bases from V and 7 bases from J; junction bases left unmatched: 9. CDR3 sequence reads: CASSMDREFGGYTF. CDR3 coding DNA: TGTGCCAGCTCAATGGACAGGGAGTTCGGTGGCTACACCTTC.

This clone was recorded a few times. V gene TRBV27 combines with J gene TRBJ2-5, with D possibly matching TRBD1 (6 bases). The CDR3 covers 15 residues. The germline CDR1 and CDR2 sequences are MNHEY and SMNVEV (reference sequence). The V end was cut by 1 base, the J end by 0 bases, with 9 bases between. The CDR3 sequence is CASSLWQGNQETQYF. The CDR3 nucleotides read TGTGCCAGCAGTTTATGGCAGGGGAACCAAGAGACCCAGTACTTC.